This T cell receptor beta chain was documented in a study of T cell responses to AZD1222 COVID-19 vaccine (dated by TCRdb to about 2021). Background for the entire study: AZD1222 recipients given second doses at about 4 weeks or at about 12 weeks were pooled, since spike-specific TCR depth and breadth were not found to differ between the two schedules. A total of 233 trial participants underwent TCR sequencing, of whom nearly 210 had received two doses of AZD1222 and about 25 had received two doses of the MenACWY control vaccine. Trial participants were enrolled by age into subgroups of 18-55, 56-69 and 70-plus years, and roughly 150, 30 and 60 TCR-sequenced participants, respectively, were included in these subgroups.

The time point label on this specimen signifies: baseline before first vaccination. Samples from vaccinated people were obtained from the UK trials COV001 and COV002, which included a single-blind randomized controlled phase 2/3 trial of AZD1222 (ChAdOx1 nCoV-19) in healthy adults. For TCRbeta chain sequencing, PBMC samples were collected from trial participants at day 0 and at day 28 after the second dose. On this clone: No cognate antigen has been identified for it. There are no base qualities to consult, and no much larger clone falls within one base.

General study outcomes and caveats: Conclusions about previously exposed vaccinees are limited, since just five or six AZD1222 recipients were seropositive for SARS-CoV-2 at baseline. No day 14 peak-response samples were available, so repertoires were characterized only after the peak T cell response. Vaccine-associated CD4 TCRs spanned the whole spike protein, with dominant responses in regions 160-218 and 743-854. Reportedly, almost half of the unique spike-specific TCRs recognized epitopes lying outside the regions that are mutated in the B.1.351 and B.1.1.7 variants. After two AZD1222 doses, spike-specific TCR breadth and depth were significantly higher than at day 0 and than in MenACWY recipients. Participants were mostly white British, with more females than males. The authors suggested clonal diversity may have been underestimated. In the small 56-69-year group, the increase in depth fell short of significance, most likely because of low power.

The CDR3 regions of human TCRbeta chains were analyzed by immunosequencing. Per the original workflow: Repertoire TCRs were checked for matches against a reference library of SARS-CoV-2-specific TCRs that had been generated using the MIRA antigen-specificity platform. Breadth meant the fraction of unique TCRs that were SARS-CoV-2-associated, whereas depth meant the fraction of total T cells that were SARS-CoV-2-associated. Using the MIRA data, each spike-specific TCR was assigned both to the spike region to which the TCR was reactive and to a CD4 or CD8 class. Log10-transformed breadth and depth values were compared by one-way ANOVA with Sidak's multiple comparisons tests. TCRdb carries this immuneACCESS record with in-frame sequences only. Its versions omit some clonotypes, under half of them owing to an unresolved V gene in the studies checked, with the rest unexplained. V and J calls plus clone size are reproduced from that table; the DNA served to infer D and trimming. The table for this sample lists roughly 140,000 clones; approximately 89% of them were counted only once. Of the sample, approximately 2.3% falls within the top ten clones.

From the germline V gene (reference sequence), CDR1 is SEHNR and CDR2 is FQNEAQ. V loses 4 bases of germline sequence and J loses 0 bases, and the interval between the two ends is 19 bases. Including the terminal cysteine and phenylalanine, the CDR3 comprises 19 residues. Only the CDR3 part of the read is kept: 57 bases, read in frame from the first base. This TCR was sampled from an adult in good health. Sequenced here: peripheral blood, sampled on day 0 of AZD1222 vaccination. The V and J segments used are TRBV7-9 and TRBJ2-6; the D gene is perhaps TRBD1, on 6 matching bases. The nucleotides are TGTGCCAGCAGCTCAACCTCACAGGGCGCACGCTCTGGGGCCAACGTCCTGACTTTC. Translated, it reads CASSSTSQGARSGANVLTF.